This T cell receptor beta chain derives from a study of T cell repertoires in cytomegalovirus infection. At the level of the study: Both a matching HLA type and CMV infection were indicated by public TCR beta signatures.

General observations from the study: Individuals carrying CMV plus the relevant HLA were identified by cumulative frequency of public TCR beta families.

Each CDR3 protein is one row after TCRdb ran MiXCR on the reads. The data hold roughly 130,000 distinct CDR3 sequences, with 7% to 9.5% observed a single time. This clonotype was seen repeatedly, ten times or more. Its antigen is unidentified. The sample taken for sequencing was PBMCs. This TCR was recovered from a human donor in good health (CMV status not recorded). Some clones in this sample may be carry-over from other donors' samples.

The CDR3 nucleotides are TGTGCCAGCAGCCAAGATCACAAAAGGGCCACACGCTCTGGGGCCAACGTCCTGACTTTC. Its translation: CASSQDHKRATRSGANVLTF. The chain is built from TRBV14 and TRBJ2-6, with D unresolved. V lost 0 bases and J 0 bases, leaving 18 bases between the germline ends. Germline lookup yields CDR1 SGHDN and CDR2 FVKESK. The CDR3 has 20 amino acids.